One and the same sample provided the 18 T cell receptor beta chains below, sequenced in a study of blood T cells in healthy people across ages. Next came a second PCR, run for about 7 to 12 cycles, which used a sample-barcoded 5' primer along with a J-beta primer mix. TCRdb fed the 5' RACE reads into MiXCR, producing one record per CDR3 protein. In the table there are about 780,000 distinct CDR3 sequences, approximately 65% of which are singletons. Sequencing used blood. These receptors all stem from a man aged 30 to 39 in good health.

This clonotype was detected only a few times. The gene calls are TRBV10-3 and TRBJ2-7, with D unresolved. The CDR3 runs 13 residues. CDR1 and CDR2 (germline): ENHRY, SYGVKD. The V and J ends lost 0 bases and 0 bases respectively, with 3 bases between them. For the CDR3, the DNA is TGTGCCATCAGTGAGTCGAACTCCTACGAGCAGTACTTC. Protein sequence: CAISESNSYEQYF.

J is TRBJ2-5 and V is TRBV10-3; D assignment may be TRBD1 or TRBD2 (5 bases each). Germline-derived CDR1 and CDR2 are ENHRY and SYGVKD. V was trimmed by 6 bases and J by 13 bases, leaving 24 bases between them. The CDR3 runs 14 residues. CDR3 nucleotides: TGTGCCATCAGCGGGACGGGCTTCCTCTACGAGCGGTACTTC. This encodes CAISGTGFLYERYF.

The rearrangement joins TRBV2 to TRBJ2-3, with 10 positions matching TRBD2. CDR3 length: 15 residues. Germline CDR1 SNHLY, CDR2 FYNNEI. V was pared by 9 bases and J by 6 bases, with 12 bases of the junction left unmatched. CDR3 DNA sequence: TGTGCCAGACCGATGTCTAGCGGGGGTGACGATACGCAGTATTTT. Protein product: CARPMSSGGDDTQYF.

This clonotype has just a few counts. The DNA for the CDR3 is TGTGCCAGCAGTTCAGAGGTAGCGGGGGGTCTGGGGGAGCAGTACTTC. Translating it yields CASSSEVAGGLGEQYF. The V and J genes are TRBV12-3 or TRBV12-4 and TRBJ2-7, with 10 positions matching TRBD2. With 4 bases clipped from V and 7 bases from J, the junction kept 13 bases outside the gene matches. This CDR3 has 16 residues.

This clonotype was detected only a few times. This rearrangement joins TRBV27 to TRBJ2-7; D is unresolved. Germline-derived CDR1 and CDR2 are MNHEY and SMNVEV (reference sequence). The CDR3 runs to 12 residues. V dropped 7 bases and J dropped 6 bases, with 13 bases sitting between them. CDR3 sequence (DNA): TGTGCCAGCACCCATCCCTCGGGCGAGCAGTACTTC. Encoded protein: CASTHPSGEQYF.

The gene calls are TRBV7-9 and TRBJ2-6, with 10 bases aligning to TRBD1. The CDR3 length is 17 residues. With 5 bases clipped from V and 4 bases from J, the junction kept 8 bases outside the gene matches. The V gene's germline CDR1 is SEHNR and CDR2 FQNEAQ (reference sequence). DNA of the CDR3: TGTGCCAGCAGCCCGGACAGGGGGTACACCGGGGCCAACGTCCTGACTTTC. Protein product: CASSPDRGYTGANVLTF.

The chain is built from TRBV27 and TRBJ2-2, with D unresolved. Germline CDR1 is MNHEY and CDR2 is SMNVEV (reference sequence). Trimming left V 5 bases short and J 1 base short, with 14 bases between. The CDR3 contains 16 residues. The CDR3 nucleotides are TGTGCCAGCAGTCCCTCTCCGTGGGGGAACACCGGGGAGCTGTTTTTT. Amino acids: CASSPSPWGNTGELFF.

This chain joins TRBV7-2 and TRBJ1-2; D unresolved. The CDR3 is made up of 15 amino acids. Looked up from germline, CDR1 is SGHTA and CDR2 is FQGNSA. The germline V and J ends were trimmed by 0 bases and 6 bases, with 14 bases remaining between them. Written as DNA, the CDR3 is TGTGCCAGCAGCTTAGCGAATCCGAGTCAAGATGGCTACACCTTC. Its translation is CASSLANPSQDGYTF. Combining the CDR3 with reference TRBV7-2 and TRBJ1-2 gives the whole variable domain GAGVSQSPSNKVTEKGKDVELRCDPISGHTALYWYRQSLGQGLEFLIYFQGNSAPDKSGLPSDRFSAERTGGSVSTLTIQRTQQEDSAVYLCASSLANPSQDGYTFGSGTRLTVV.

Only a few counts were recorded for this clonotype. The chain couples TRBV28 to TRBJ2-5, with 9 bases that match TRBD1. The length of the CDR3 is 16 residues. The germline CDR1 and CDR2 sequences are MDHEN and SYDVKM. The trim removed 2 bases at V and 5 bases at J, leaving 9 bases unmatched. This CDR3 reads CASSLADRGGGETQYF. DNA for the CDR3: TGTGCCAGCAGTTTAGCGGACAGGGGAGGTGGGGAGACCCAGTACTTC.

The chain recombines TRBV7-8 with TRBJ1-5, with 7 bases aligning to TRBD1. V gave up 1 base and J gave up 5 bases; unmatched junction bases: 5. From germline, CDR1 is SGHVS and CDR2 FQNEAQ. The CDR3 totals 15 residues. CDR3 sequence reads: CASSLVGQSYQPQHF. The CDR3 nucleotides read TGTGCCAGCAGCTTAGTGGGACAGAGCTATCAGCCCCAGCATTTT.

This clonotype was counted between two and nine times. The chain carries TRBV6-2 or TRBV6-3 and TRBJ2-1; tentatively, D is TRBD2 (5 bases). Trimming left V 9 bases short and J 2 bases short, with 8 bases between. CDR1 MNHEY and CDR2 SVGEGT come from the germline V gene. This CDR3 is 12 amino acids long. CDR3 sequence (DNA): TGTGCCAGTCGGGAAACCTACAATGAGCAGTTCTTC. Amino acids: CASRETYNEQFF.

The chain joins TRBV29-1 to TRBJ2-7; 9 bases fit TRBD1. Trimming at V came to 7 bases and at J to 4 bases, leaving 11 bases not matched to a gene. Germline V gene lookup returns CDR1 SQVTM and CDR2 ANQGSEA. The CDR3 spans 14 residues. The CDR3 DNA sequence: TGCAGCGCTTGGGGACAGGGAACAATTTACGAGCAGTACTTC. This codes for CSAWGQGTIYEQYF.

This clonotype occurred a few times. CDR3 sequence: CASSSDGDNEQFF. The CDR3 DNA follows: TGCGCCAGCAGCTCGGACGGCGACAATGAGCAGTTCTTC. This chain links TRBV5-1 with TRBJ2-1; no reliable D call. Germline V gene data show CDR1 as SGHRS and CDR2 as YFSETQ. V lost 3 bases and J lost 5, with 9 bases in between. The CDR3 totals 13 residues.

The chain couples TRBV7-2 to TRBJ2-3, with D maybe TRBD1 (6 bases). Germline V CDR1 and CDR2: SGHTA, FQGNSA. Trimming left V 3 bases short and J 8 bases short, with 15 bases between. This CDR3 has 14 residues. CDR3 protein: CASSLRGSLSTQYF. The CDR3, as DNA: TGTGCCAGCAGCTTGAGGGGGAGCCTTAGTACGCAGTATTTT.

The V gene is TRBV2, the J gene TRBJ2-1, with 8 bases identical to TRBD1. Germline V gene data show CDR1 as SNHLY and CDR2 as FYNNEI. There are 16 residues in the CDR3. Germline trimming cut 4 bases from V and 6 bases from J; bases unmatched to any gene: 11. The CDR3 loop reads CASSVWDRRFRNEQFF. CDR3 bases: TGTGCCAGCAGTGTTTGGGACAGGAGGTTTCGCAATGAGCAGTTCTTC.

The chain carries TRBV20-1 and TRBJ2-4; 10 bases match TRBD2. The better agreement between TRBJ2-7 and the DNA end casts doubt on the J call. CDR1 and CDR2 from the germline V gene are DFQATT and SNEGSKA (reference sequence). The CDR3 totals 15 residues. CDR3: CSAKGSPGLAYEQYF. The CDR3 DNA follows: TGCAGTGCAAAGGGCTCACCGGGACTAGCGTACGAGCAGTACTTC.

The rearrangement uses TRBV29-1 and TRBJ2-5, with D unresolved. The germline gives CDR1 SQVTM, CDR2 ANQGSEA. The CDR3 has 12 residues. The V gene lost 3 bases and the J gene lost 3 bases, with 8 bases spanning the gap. CDR3 nucleotides: TGCAGCGTTGACGGCAGAGAAGAGACCCAGTACTTC. Translated, it gives CSVDGREETQYF.

This clonotype was seen a few times. V gene TRBV29-1 combines with J gene TRBJ2-3, with 7 bases fitting TRBD2. This CDR3 is built from 13 residues. V gave up 4 bases and J gave up 5 bases; unmatched junction bases: 6. Germline V gene lookup returns CDR1 SQVTM and CDR2 ANQGSEA. In nucleotides, the CDR3 is TGCAGCGTTGCCCCAGCGGGGATAGATACGCAGTATTTT. This encodes CSVAPAGIDTQYF.